The rows below give T cell receptor beta chains drawn from one sample of a study of blood T cell repertoires in COVID-19. The assay was immunoSEQ multiplex PCR, and TCRdb's table has in-frame clones only and misses some. In the table there are around 250,000 clones, 80% to 90% of which are singletons. The sequencing input was PBMCs or T cells enriched from blood (not recorded which). The receptors derive from a middle-aged woman who had been exposed to COVID-19. The CDR3 runs from the conserved cysteine through the conserved F or W. The D gene is left open where the match is weak. Size values are once, few and many counts, or a class for expanded clones, and some rows have none.

d_gene	abundance	v_gene	j_gene	CDR3nt	CDR3aa
.	.	TRBV19	TRBJ1-1	TGTGCCAGTAGTATAATCGAACAGGGAAGGACTGAAGCTTTCTTT	CASSIIEQGRTEAFF
.	.	TRBV30	TRBJ2-1	TGTGCCTGGAGTGTACAGAGCGGTGAGCAGTTCTTC	CAWSVQSGEQFF
.	.	TRBV10-3	TRBJ2-7	TGTGCCATCAGTTTACAGGGTACCTACGAGCAGTACTTC	CAISLQGTYEQYF
.	few	TRBV25-1	TRBJ1-1	TGTGCCAGCAGTACGGGCACTGAAGCTTTCTTT	CASSTGTEAFF
TRBD2	.	TRBV19	TRBJ2-7	TGTGCCAGTAGACAAGCGGGGGGCTCGACCTACGAGCAGTACTTC	CASRQAGGSTYEQYF
TRBD1	few	TRBV6-8	TRBJ1-2	TGTGCCAGCAGTCTAGATAAGGGACAGCTTAACTATGGCTACACCTTC	CASSLDKGQLNYGYTF
.	.	TRBV27	TRBJ1-1	TGTGCCAGCTCGGACAGCATGAACACTGAAGCTTTCTTT	CASSDSMNTEAFF
TRBD1	once	TRBV19	TRBJ2-1	TGTGCCAGTAGTTACGGGGACAGACAAAACAATGAGCAGTTCTTC	CASSYGDRQNNEQFF
.	.	TRBV24-1	TRBJ2-3	TGTGCCACCAGTGATTTGTCTAGCGAAGCCACAGATACGCAGTATTTT	CATSDLSSEATDTQYF
TRBD2	.	TRBV12-5	TRBJ2-3	TGTGCTAGTGGTCGCGGACTAGCGGGAAGCACAGATACGCAGTATTTT	CASGRGLAGSTDTQYF
.	.	TRBV7-9	TRBJ1-2	TGTGCCAGCAGCTTAGAACTATGGGATGGCTACACCTTC	CASSLELWDGYTF
TRBD1	few	TRBV29-1	TRBJ1-2	TGCAGCGTCCTCAATCAGGGGGCTGATGGCTACACCTTC	CSVLNQGADGYTF
.	.	TRBV6-5	TRBJ1-2	TGTGCCAGCAGTTACAACAGGGATAACTATGGCTACACCTTC	CASSYNRDNYGYTF
.	once	TRBV11-2	TRBJ2-1	TGTGCCAGCAGCTTGGACACGTTCTACAATGAGCAGTTCTTC	CASSLDTFYNEQFF
TRBD1	.	TRBV2	TRBJ2-7	TGTGCCAGCAGCCCGACAGGGGGCCACGAGCAGTACTTC	CASSPTGGHEQYF
.	.	TRBV21-1	TRBJ1-1	TGTGCCAGCAGCGTAGGGGACACTGAAGCTTTCTTT	CASSVGDTEAFF
TRBD1	once	TRBV3-1/TRBV3-2	TRBJ1-2	TGTGCCAGCAGCTTTCAGGGGGCGCTGGGCTATGGCTACACCTTC	CASSFQGALGYGYTF
TRBD1	.	TRBV7-6	TRBJ1-6	TGTGCCAGCAGCTTAGACAGGGGAAGGAATTCACCCCTCCACTTT	CASSLDRGRNSPLHF
.	.	TRBV5-4	TRBJ1-5	TGTGCCAGCAGCTTGGGTGGACAGAGCCAGCCCCAGCATTTT	CASSLGGQSQPQHF
TRBD1	.	TRBV6-5	TRBJ1-1	TGTGCCAGCAGTTACGAGACAGGGGGCACTGAAGCTTTCTTT	CASSYETGGTEAFF
.	.	TRBV7-3	TRBJ2-1	TGTGCCAGCAGCTTAGGCGGGGGCCTTTACAATGAGCAGTTCTTC	CASSLGGGLYNEQFF
TRBD2	once	TRBV6-5	TRBJ2-1	TGTGCCAGCAGGCTAGCGGGGGGGTACAATGAGCAGTTCTTC	CASRLAGGYNEQFF
TRBD2	once	TRBV3-1/TRBV3-2	TRBJ2-1	TGTGCCAGCAGCCCACGGACTAGCGGGAGCTACGGTCAGCAGTTCTTC	CASSPRTSGSYGQQFF
.	once	TRBV3-1/TRBV3-2	TRBJ2-5	TGTGCCAGCAGCCAAGTTCTGGCACCACAAGAGACCCAGTACTTC	CASSQVLAPQETQYF
.	.	TRBV5-1	TRBJ2-3	TGCGCCAGCAGCTTGGGCGGGGTCTGGGGGGTGAGCACAGATACGCAGTATTTT	CASSLGGVWGVSTDTQYF
TRBD2	.	TRBV19	TRBJ2-3	TGTGCCAGTAGTATGTCTGCGGGGGGAGTCACAGATACGCAGTATTTT	CASSMSAGGVTDTQYF
.	few	TRBV30	TRBJ2-4	TGTGCCTGGAGTGTAATTAGTCTAGCCAAAAACATTCAGTACTTC	CAWSVISLAKNIQYF
.	.	TRBV9	TRBJ2-1	TGTGCCAGCAGCGCGGACAATGAGCAGTTCTTC	CASSADNEQFF
TRBD2	.	TRBV7-3	TRBJ2-3	TGTGCCAGCAGCTTAAATGGGCGGACTAGTTTCACAGATACGCAGTATTTT	CASSLNGRTSFTDTQYF
TRBD1	.	TRBV29-1	TRBJ2-1	TGCAGCGTTATGAGGGACAGCAACAATGAGCAGTTCTTC	CSVMRDSNNEQFF
.	once	TRBV4-3	TRBJ2-5	TGCGCCAGCAGCCAAGATCGCAACAGATGGGAGACCCAGTACTTC	CASSQDRNRWETQYF
TRBD1	.	TRBV11-3	TRBJ1-2	TGTGCCAGCAGCTTAGGGCAGGGGGCACGAGGCTACACCTTC	CASSLGQGARGYTF
.	.	TRBV7-9	TRBJ1-2	TGTGCCAGCAGCCCGCAGGGTGTCTATGGCTACACCTTC	CASSPQGVYGYTF
.	.	TRBV12-3/TRBV12-4	TRBJ1-5	TGTGCCAGCAGTCTGACAGAAGATCAGCCCCAGCATTTT	CASSLTEDQPQHF
.	.	TRBV6-2/TRBV6-3	TRBJ1-2	TGTGCCAGCAGTTTCGACAGCCGGTATGGCTACACCTTC	CASSFDSRYGYTF
TRBD1	.	TRBV5-1	TRBJ1-2	TGTGCCAGCAGTCCTAGTTTTAGACAGGGGGTTGTGTATGGCTACACCTTC	CASSPSFRQGVVYGYTF
.	.	TRBV5-6	TRBJ1-2	TGTGCCAGCAGCGAGCGGGGTACAGCGTGGGGTGGTAATGGCTACACCTTC	CASSERGTAWGGNGYTF
TRBD1	.	TRBV7-3	TRBJ2-3	TGTGCCAGCGGTTTGACAGGGGGCAACTGGGCATATACGCAGTATTTT	CASGLTGGNWAYTQYF
TRBD1	once	TRBV7-6	TRBJ1-1	TGTGCCAGCAGCTTACTTCCTCAGGGGGCCTCGAACACTGAAGCTTTCTTT	CASSLLPQGASNTEAFF
TRBD1	once	TRBV6-2/TRBV6-3	TRBJ2-2	TGTGCCAGCAGTTACCAGGGGGTTGGGGAGCTGTTTTTT	CASSYQGVGELFF